The 6 T cell receptor beta chains below were found in one sample sequenced in a study of metastatic and nonmetastatic thyroid tumors. Through MiXCR, TCRdb re-clonotyped the PCR reads. The sample consists of around 30,000 clones, about a fifth of them appearing once. The entire patient cohort was treatment-naive prior to thyroid surgery. Source material: tumor tissue. These receptors all come from a male donor with papillary thyroid cancer or a benign thyroid nodule (not recorded which). Some clones in this sample may be carry-over from other donors' samples.

This chain connects TRBV24-1 to TRBJ2-1; 15 positions agree with TRBD2. The germline gives CDR1 KGHDR, CDR2 SFDVKD. Trimming cost V 4 bases and J 7 bases; bases outside gene matches: 10. The CDR3 covers 18 residues. CDR3 bases: TGTGCCACCAGTGACAAACCCGGGACTAGCGGGAGGTTGAATGAGCAGTTCTTC. Amino acid sequence: CATSDKPGTSGRLNEQFF.

This clone was recorded at least ten times. V usage is TRBV5-8 and J usage is TRBJ2-1; 13 bases agree with TRBD2. The CDR3 has 15 amino acids. Looked up from germline, CDR1 is SGHTS and CDR2 is YDEGEE. The junction had 3 bases not matched to a gene; V was cut back by 3 bases and J by 6 bases. CDR3 nucleotide sequence: TGTGCCAGCAGCTCCGGGACTAGCGGGATCAATGAGCAGTTCTTC. Protein: CASSSGTSGINEQFF.

Note on this clone: A single base separates this from a much larger clone, so it may be a read error. The chain is built from TRBV2 and TRBJ1-2, with D unclear. CDR3 size: 12 residues. Germline CDR1 SNHLY, CDR2 FYNNEI. Trimming took 9 bases from V and 4 from J, leaving 12 bases between them. CDR3 sequence: CARADGTYGYTF. DNA of the CDR3: TGTGCCAGGGCCGACGGAACCTATGGCTACACCTTC.

This clone appeared many times. CDR3 loop: CASSQYSGRETQYF. The CDR3 DNA sequence: TGCGCCAGCAGCCAATACAGCGGGAGAGAGACCCAGTACTTC. This chain links TRBV4-1 with TRBJ2-5, with 8 bases aligning to TRBD2. V shed 2 bases, J shed 4 bases, and the junction held 3 bases outside the gene matches. From germline, CDR1 is MGHRA and CDR2 YSYEKL. This CDR3 is 14 amino acids long.

This clone was recorded many times. This chain uses TRBV5-1 with TRBJ2-4, with D possibly called TRBD1 or TRBD2 (6 bases each). Germline V lookup: CDR1 SGHRS, CDR2 YFSETQ. V was shortened by 1 base and J by 6 bases, with 11 bases between the two germline ends. This CDR3 is 14 amino acids long. The CDR3 DNA follows: TGCGCCAGCAGCTTGCCCGGGGGCTCAAACATTCAGTACTTC. Its protein product is CASSLPGGSNIQYF.

About this clone: One junction end disagrees with the germline gene, perhaps due to a read error. The chain has TRBV6-4 and TRBJ2-3; perhaps TRBD1 as D (6 bases). This CDR3 region has 17 residues. Germline-derived CDR1 and CDR2 are MRHNA and SNTAGT. CDR3 bases: TGTGCCAGCAGTTACTCCGCCAGCAGGGGCTTGACAGATACGCAGTATTTT. Protein product: CASSYSASRGLTDTQYF.